Below, 25 T cell receptor beta chains from the same sample are listed, as sequenced in a study of OX40 agonist ivuxolimab in advanced cancers. Generated by immunoSEQ multiplex PCR, the TCRdb table keeps only in-frame clones and is missing some. The data show about 85,000 clones, with roughly 80% seen just once and more than 6% held by the top ten. This specimen was CD4+ or CD8+ T cells sorted from blood, taken in a trial of the OX40 agonist ivuxolimab. These TCRs come from an adult with an advanced solid tumor such as melanoma, head and neck, liver or kidney cancer.

The chain combines TRBV18 with TRBJ1-2; 8 nucleotides align to TRBD1. CDR3 length equals 12 residues. V trimming: 5 bases; J trimming: 6 bases; junction bases outside the gene matches: 2. Germline CDR1 KGHSH, CDR2 LQKENI. CDR3 nucleotides: TGTGCCAGCTCAAGACAGGGGAATGGCTACACCTTC. Translation: CASSRQGNGYTF.

V gene TRBV9 combines with J gene TRBJ2-2; weak D call: TRBD1 (6 bases). Germline lookup yields CDR1 SGDLS and CDR2 YYNGEE. This CDR3 contains 16 residues. Trimming cost V 3 bases and J 3 bases, with 15 bases left between them. This chain's CDR3 is CASSAPQGLDTGELFF. The CDR3 DNA sequence: TGTGCCAGCAGCGCTCCACAGGGTTTGGACACCGGGGAGCTGTTTTTT.

The chain couples TRBV4-1 to TRBJ1-2; unclear D gene. V was cut by 1 base and J by 3 bases, with 12 bases left in between. The V gene's germline CDR1 is MGHRA and CDR2 YSYEKL. The CDR3 totals 15 residues. CDR3: CASSQAGPTYYGYTF. The CDR3 region has the DNA TGCGCCAGCAGCCAAGCCGGGCCGACTTACTATGGCTACACCTTC.

This rearrangement joins TRBV5-1 to TRBJ1-1; 8 positions agree with TRBD1. Germline lookup yields CDR1 SGHRS and CDR2 YFSETQ. The V and J ends lost 3 bases and 3 bases, in that order; junction bases with no gene match: 4. There are 14 residues in the CDR3. CDR3 amino acids: CASSSRGQDTEAFF. The CDR3 coding sequence is TGCGCCAGCAGCTCCAGGGGGCAGGACACTGAAGCTTTCTTT.

The chain couples TRBV28 to TRBJ1-1; D gene ambiguous. Germline V gene lookup returns CDR1 MDHEN and CDR2 SYDVKM. CDR3 length equals 13 residues. V lost 3 bases to trimming and J lost 8 bases, with 13 bases between them. In DNA, the CDR3 is TGTGCCAGCAGTTTCATACCCGAAGGGGAAGCTTTCTTT. Translated, it gives CASSFIPEGEAFF. Full variable domain (missing parts from reference TRBV28 and TRBJ1-1): DVKVTQSSRYLVKRTGEKVFLECVQDMDHENMFWYRQDPGLGLRLIYFSYDVKMKEKGDIPEGYSVSREKKERFSLILESASTNQTSMYLCASSFIPEGEAFFGQGTRLTVV.

J is TRBJ1-2 and V is TRBV28; possible D gene TRBD1, 6 bases. Germline CDR1 is MDHEN and CDR2 is SYDVKM. V was cut by 7 bases and J by 0 bases, with 18 bases left in between. The CDR3 consists of 16 residues. In nucleotides, the CDR3 is TGTGCCAGCACCCGATCACTAGGGGGGGCTAACTATGGCTACACCTTC. It translates to CASTRSLGGANYGYTF.

Here the CDR3 DNA reads TGTGCCAGCAGCTTAGGAGGGGATGGGACTGAAGCTTTCTTT. The encoded protein is CASSLGGDGTEAFF. The V call is TRBV7-9, the J call TRBJ1-1; tentatively, D is TRBD1 (5 bases). The CDR3 sequence is 14 residues long. CDR1 is SEHNR, CDR2 FQNEAQ, per germline (reference sequence). V was pared by 1 base and J by 5 bases, with 11 bases between.

The chain combines TRBV7-9 with TRBJ2-7; possibly TRBD1 for D (6 bases). CDR3 length equals 15 residues. The germline V gene encodes CDR1 SEHNR and CDR2 FQNEAQ (reference sequence). With 5 bases removed from V and 7 bases from J, the gap between germline ends came to 21 bases. The CDR3 DNA sequence: TGTGCCAGCAGCCCACTCCGGGACATCCTCGCGGAGCAGTACTTC. As protein: CASSPLRDILAEQYF. Full variable domain (outside the CDR3, taken from reference TRBV7-9 and TRBJ2-7): DTGVSQNPRHKITKRGQNVTFRCDPISEHNRLYWYRQTLGQGPEFLTYFQNEAQLEKSRLLSDRFSAERPKGSFSTLEIQRTEQGDSAMYLCASSPLRDILAEQYFGPGTRLTVT.

This chain uses TRBV7-3 with TRBJ1-2; D is perhaps TRBD1 (6 bases). This CDR3 spans 13 amino acids. Trimming left V 5 bases short and J 7 bases short, with 14 bases between. Germline V gene sequence: CDR1 SGHTA, CDR2 FQGTGA. CDR3 sequence: CASSDAGGGGYTF. CDR3 in DNA: TGTGCCAGCAGCGACGCGGGGGGCGGTGGCTACACCTTC.

The chain combines TRBV9 with TRBJ2-5; a possible D gene is TRBD1 (5 bases). Germline CDR1 reads SGDLS; CDR2 reads YYNGEE. The CDR3 consists of 16 residues. Trimming pared 1 base from V and 2 bases from J, leaving 15 bases between. In nucleotides, the CDR3 is TGTGCCAGCAGCGTACAGGGAAGTTATGCACAAGAGACCCAGTACTTC. It codes for CASSVQGSYAQETQYF.

V and J are TRBV9 and TRBJ2-1; 15 nucleotides line up with TRBD2. V trimming: 1 base; J trimming: 0 bases; junction bases outside the gene matches: 5. This CDR3 contains 19 residues. Germline lookup yields CDR1 SGDLS and CDR2 YYNGEE. This chain's CDR3 is CASSVSGLAGGSSYNEQFF. The CDR3 DNA reads as TGTGCCAGCAGCGTATCGGGACTAGCGGGAGGAAGCTCCTACAATGAGCAGTTCTTC. The variable domain in full, completed from reference TRBV9 and TRBJ2-1, reads DSGVTQTPKHLITATGQRVTLRCSPRSGDLSVYWYQQSLDQGLQFLIQYYNGEERAKGNILERFSAQQFPDLHSELNLSSLELGDSALYFCASSVSGLAGGSSYNEQFFGPGTRLTVL.

The count of this clone is one. The rearrangement joins TRBV5-4 to TRBJ2-1, with 9 bases identical to TRBD2. Germline values: CDR1 SGHNT, CDR2 YYREEE (reference sequence). This CDR3 comprises 15 residues. V was pared by 4 bases and J by 0 bases, with 2 bases of the junction left unmatched. CDR3 loop: CASSRTSDSYNEQFF. DNA of the CDR3: TGTGCCAGCAGCCGGACTAGCGACTCCTACAATGAGCAGTTCTTC.

This clone turned up a few times. This chain uses TRBV6-6 with TRBJ1-6; maybe TRBD1 (5 bases). V lost 2 bases and J lost 5, with 10 bases in between. Germline V gene lookup returns CDR1 MNHNY and CDR2 SVGAGI (reference sequence). This CDR3 spans 15 amino acids. DNA of the CDR3: TGTGCCAGCAGTTACGGAGACAGACATAATTCACCCCTCCACTTT. Translated: CASSYGDRHNSPLHF.

The chain employs TRBV6-1 and TRBJ2-1; TRBD2 is a possible D gene (5 bases). CDR3 length: 14 amino acids. The V end lost 3 bases, the J end lost 4 bases, and 10 bases lay between the germline ends. The V gene's germline CDR1 is MNHNS and CDR2 SASEGT. CDR3 nucleotide sequence: TGTGCCAGCAGTGACTGGGAGACTTACAATGAGCAGTTCTTC. Translation: CASSDWETYNEQFF.

V gene TRBV7-2 combines with J gene TRBJ2-1; maybe TRBD1 (6 bases). Germline values: CDR1 SGHTA, CDR2 FQGNSA. This CDR3 spans 13 amino acids. Trimming stripped 4 bases from V and 8 bases from J, with 12 bases between. CDR3 in DNA: TGTGCCAGCAGCTCCCAGCAGGGGTATGAGCAGTTCTTC. Its protein product is CASSSQQGYEQFF.

This clone was observed a handful of times. The V gene is TRBV2, the J gene TRBJ2-7; tentative D call: TRBD1 (6 bases). Trimming stripped 10 bases from V and 4 bases from J, with 14 bases between. Germline CDR1 reads SNHLY; CDR2 reads FYNNEI. The CDR3 loop spans 12 amino acids. CDR3 region: CATRTERYEQYF. The CDR3 DNA sequence: TGTGCCACGCGGACAGAACGTTACGAGCAGTACTTC.

CDR3 nucleotide sequence: TGCGCCAGCAGCCTTCGCTTCGGAACTGAAGCTTTCTTT. Protein: CASSLRFGTEAFF. The rearrangement joins TRBV5-1 to TRBJ1-1; D not resolved. This CDR3 contains 13 residues. Trimming stripped 4 bases from V and 5 bases from J, with 12 bases between. Germline V lookup: CDR1 SGHRS, CDR2 YFSETQ.

In this sample, this clone turned up once. The missing conserved phenylalanine or tryptophan at the end of this CDR3 makes a read error likely. The chain links TRBV4-3 to TRBJ1-1; no reliable D call. The CDR3 spans 14 residues. The V gene's germline CDR1 is LGHNA and CDR2 YSLEER. V was cut by 0 bases and J by 5 bases, with 10 bases left in between. The CDR3 reads CASSQEGYNTEAFL. As DNA, the CDR3 is TGCGCCAGCAGCCAAGAAGGGTATAATACTGAAGCTTTCCTT.

The chain links TRBV11-3 to TRBJ2-3; no firm D call. V gave up 2 bases and J gave up 1 base, with 16 bases separating them. There are 17 residues in the CDR3. Germline assignment: CDR1 SGHNT and CDR2 YENEEA. In DNA, the CDR3 is TGTGCCAGCAGCTTAAATCCAGGTATCATAGGCACAGATACGCAGTATTTT. Protein: CASSLNPGIIGTDTQYF.

V usage is TRBV28 and J usage is TRBJ2-1, with D perhaps being TRBD1 or TRBD2 (5 bases each). The germline CDR1 and CDR2 sequences are MDHEN and SYDVKM. The CDR3 consists of 13 residues. V lost 6 bases to trimming and J lost 12 bases, with 18 bases between them. The CDR3 region has the DNA TGTGCCAGCAGCGCCGGGACGCCGGTTGGGCAGTTCTTC. This codes for CASSAGTPVGQFF.

V is TRBV9 and J is TRBJ1-2, with TRBD1 as a possible D gene (5 bases). Germline-derived CDR1 and CDR2 are SGDLS and YYNGEE. The CDR3 is 16 amino acids. Trimming shortened V by 2 bases and J by 4 bases, and 18 bases separated the two germline ends. The CDR3 is CASSVDGTSSLYGYTF. The CDR3 nucleotides read TGTGCCAGCAGCGTCGACGGGACTAGCTCCCTCTATGGCTACACCTTC.

The chain has TRBV11-3 and TRBJ2-7; the D is unclear. Germline V gene data show CDR1 as SGHNT and CDR2 as YENEEA. The CDR3 sequence is 12 residues long. V was trimmed by 8 bases and J by 2 bases, leaving 10 bases between them. The CDR3 reads CASRVGTYEQYF. The DNA for the CDR3 is TGTGCCAGCCGCGTAGGAACCTACGAGCAGTACTTC.

The rearrangement joins TRBV6-4 to TRBJ2-2; a weak D match, TRBD2 (6 bases). V was trimmed by 2 bases and J by 2 bases, leaving 12 bases between them. The germline gives CDR1 MRHNA, CDR2 SNTAGT. The length of the CDR3 is 16 residues. CDR3 DNA sequence: TGTGCCAGCAGTGACACTCCGGGACTTAACACCGGGGAGCTGTTTTTT. It codes for CASSDTPGLNTGELFF.

This clone was seen a single time. This sequence joins TRBV30 and TRBJ2-1, with 8 bases that match TRBD1. The CDR3 runs 12 residues. V lost 1 base to trimming and J lost 12 bases; unmatched junction nucleotides: 5. CDR1 and CDR2 from the germline V gene are GTSNPN and SVGIG (reference sequence). The CDR3 nucleotides read TGTGCCTGGAGTGGCACGGGACAGGTGCAGTTCTTC. Protein: CAWSGTGQVQFF.

The table lists this clone with a few counts. V gene TRBV7-2 combines with J gene TRBJ2-1, with 9 bases identical to TRBD2. There are 14 residues in the CDR3. J lost 7 bases, V lost 6 bases, and 7 bases had no gene match. Germline values: CDR1 SGHTA, CDR2 FQGNSA. CDR3 region: CASSTSGGRNEQFF. The CDR3 DNA follows: TGTGCCAGCAGTACAAGCGGGGGGAGGAATGAGCAGTTCTTC.